This T cell receptor beta chain was sequenced in a study of high-grade serous ovarian cancer treatment subgroups. Looking at the study overall: On average, just over 14,000 reads and 6,000 to 8,000 unique TCR beta rearrangements were obtained per sample. Study-wide results and limits: TCR clonal relatedness correlated positively with neoantigen level. CDR1 and CDR2 were left unanalyzed; analyses focused on CDR3. Tumors within one patient showed repertoire similarity of roughly 0.1 to 0.8.

A word on this clone: Its antigen remains unknown.

The germline V gene encodes CDR1 SGHAT and CDR2 FQNNGV. Trimming stripped 1 base from V and 4 bases from J, with 11 bases between. The CDR3 runs to 15 residues. Libraries were prepared by immunoSEQ multiplex PCR; TCRdb keeps only in-frame clonotypes and omits some of them. The sample holds 10,000 to 13,000 clones, roughly 87% seen once. The tumor samples were collected prior to definitive surgery or chemotherapy. The J gene is TRBJ2-1, the V gene TRBV11-2; D may be TRBD1 (5 bases). This receptor was taken from a human donor with high-grade serous ovarian cancer. Input material: tumor tissue. The DNA of the CDR3 is TGTGCCAGCAGCTTAGTCCCCCAGGGTTACAATGAGCAGTTCTTC. It yields the protein CASSLVPQGYNEQFF. Combining the CDR3 with reference TRBV11-2 and TRBJ2-1 gives the whole variable domain EAGVAQSPRYKIIEKRQSVAFWCNPISGHATLYWYQQILGQGPKLLIQFQNNGVVDDSQLPKDRFSAERLKGVDSTLKIQPAKLEDSAVYLCASSLVPQGYNEQFFGPGTRLTVL.